This T cell receptor beta chain was documented in a study of T cell repertoires in cytomegalovirus infection. Points on this clonotype: Antigen unknown.

TCRdb reanalysed the reads using MiXCR and keeps one entry per CDR3 protein. This sample yields about 770,000 distinct CDR3 sequences, of which about 27% are seen a single time; less than 15% belongs to the top ten. The CDR3 runs to 12 residues. Per germline, CDR1 LNHDA and CDR2 SQIVND (reference sequence). J was trimmed by 6 bases and V by 8 bases; bases with no gene match: 6. The sequencing used cultured CD8+ T cells from PBMCs, collected from culture after CMV antigen stimulation. The V call is TRBV19, the J call TRBJ1-2; 7 nucleotides match TRBD1. This TCR came from a human donor in good health (CMV status not recorded). Some clones in this sample may be carry-over from other donors' samples. In DNA, the CDR3 is TGTGCCAGTTGGACAGGATGGGATGGCTACACCTTC. This codes for CASWTGWDGYTF.